At least ten counts were recorded for the clone carrying this T cell receptor (beta chain). Its specificity is not known. V gave up 1 base and J gave up 0 bases, with 16 bases separating them. CDR3 length: 16 residues. The V gene's germline CDR1 is DFQATT and CDR2 SNEGSKA (reference sequence). This sample stems from a study of spatial heterogeneity in lung cancer. Background on the study: Alpha-chain sequences were consistently detected in smaller numbers than beta-chain sequences. A strong correlation was found between TCR transcript counts in tumor regions and a T cell module score derived from matched bulk RNA-seq. The study, taken as a whole, reports: Mutation counts in tumors were tracked by counts of expanded intratumoral alpha and beta TCRs.

Each CDR3 protein is one row after TCRdb ran MiXCR on the 5' RACE reads. Of about 13,000 distinct CDR3 sequences in the sample, more than 3% were seen once. Time point of the sample: sample taken at primary tumor resection. This TCR came from a male donor with early-stage non-small cell lung cancer. This material consisted of lung tumor tissue, taken at surgery. The chain couples TRBV20-1 to TRBJ2-7; TRBD1 might be the D (6 bases). CDR3 nucleotides: TGCAGTGCTAGAGCCGTAGACAGGACGAACTCCTACGAGCAGTACTTC. Protein product: CSARAVDRTNSYEQYF.